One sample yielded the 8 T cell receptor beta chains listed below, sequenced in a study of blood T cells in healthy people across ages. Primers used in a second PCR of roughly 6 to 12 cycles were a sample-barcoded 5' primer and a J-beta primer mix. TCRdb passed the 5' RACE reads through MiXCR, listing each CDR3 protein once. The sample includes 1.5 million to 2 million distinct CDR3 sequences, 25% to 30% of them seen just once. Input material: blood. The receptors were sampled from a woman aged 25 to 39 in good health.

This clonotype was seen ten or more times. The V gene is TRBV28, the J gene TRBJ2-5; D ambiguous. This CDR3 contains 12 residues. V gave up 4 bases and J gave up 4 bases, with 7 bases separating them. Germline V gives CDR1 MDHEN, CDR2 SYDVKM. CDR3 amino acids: CASSSGVETQYF. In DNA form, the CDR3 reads TGTGCCAGCAGTTCCGGCGTAGAGACCCAGTACTTC.

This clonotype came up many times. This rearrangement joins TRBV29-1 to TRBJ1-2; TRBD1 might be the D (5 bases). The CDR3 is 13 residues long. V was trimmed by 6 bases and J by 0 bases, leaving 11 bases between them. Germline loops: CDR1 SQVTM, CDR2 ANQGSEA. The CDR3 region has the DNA TGCAGCGTACTAAAGGGGCCTAACTATGGCTACACCTTC. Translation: CSVLKGPNYGYTF.

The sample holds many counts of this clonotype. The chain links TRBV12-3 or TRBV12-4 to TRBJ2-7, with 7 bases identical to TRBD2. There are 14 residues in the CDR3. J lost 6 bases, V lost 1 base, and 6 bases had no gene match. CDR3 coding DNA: TGTGCCAGCAGTTTAGAGGAAGCTAGCGGCGAGCAGTACTTC. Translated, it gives CASSLEEASGEQYF.

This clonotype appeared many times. CDR3 sequence (DNA): TGTGCTAGTGCCTTAGACGGGAGTAATTCACCCCTCCACTTT. Translated, it gives CASALDGSNSPLHF. The chain carries TRBV12-5 and TRBJ1-6, with D unresolved. V lost 7 bases and J 6 bases, leaving 13 bases between the germline ends. The germline V gene has CDR1 LGHNT and CDR2 FRNRAP. The length of the CDR3 is 14 residues.

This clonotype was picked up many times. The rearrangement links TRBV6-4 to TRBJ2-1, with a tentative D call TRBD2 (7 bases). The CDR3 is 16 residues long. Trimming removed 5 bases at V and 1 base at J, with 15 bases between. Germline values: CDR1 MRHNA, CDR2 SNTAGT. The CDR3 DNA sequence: TGTGCCAGCAGTTTAGGGCGGGGGCCTTCCTACAATGAGCAGTTCTTC. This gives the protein CASSLGRGPSYNEQFF.

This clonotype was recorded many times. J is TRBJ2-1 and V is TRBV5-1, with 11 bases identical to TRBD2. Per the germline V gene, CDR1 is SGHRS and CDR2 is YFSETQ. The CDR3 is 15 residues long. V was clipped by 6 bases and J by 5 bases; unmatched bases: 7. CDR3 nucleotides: TGCGCCAGCACCTCTCTAGCGGGGGGCGACAATGAGCAGTTCTTC. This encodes CASTSLAGGDNEQFF.

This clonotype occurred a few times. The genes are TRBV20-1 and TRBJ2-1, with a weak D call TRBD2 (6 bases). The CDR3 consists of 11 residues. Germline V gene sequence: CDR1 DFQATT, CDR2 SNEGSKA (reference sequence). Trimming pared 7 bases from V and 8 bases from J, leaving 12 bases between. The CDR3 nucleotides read TGCAGTGTAGGTTGGGAGGATGAGCAGTTCTTC. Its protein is CSVGWEDEQFF.

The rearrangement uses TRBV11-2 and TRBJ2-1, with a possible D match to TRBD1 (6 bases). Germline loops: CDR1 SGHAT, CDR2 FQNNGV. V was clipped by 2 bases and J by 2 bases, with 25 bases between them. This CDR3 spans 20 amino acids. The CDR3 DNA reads TGTGCCAGCAGCTTAAGGTTAACAGGGCCAATCGGATTTACCTACAATGAGCAGTTCTTC. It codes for CASSLRLTGPIGFTYNEQFF.